This is a list of T cell receptor beta chains from one sample in a study of response to subunit inactivated influenza vaccine. TCRdb re-called the RT-PCR reads through MiXCR, storing one row per CDR3 protein. In the table there are some 500,000 distinct CDR3 sequences, approximately 16% of which are singletons. Specimen: CD4+ T cells sorted from PBMCs, collected less than 30 months after vaccination. The receptors here all came from a man in his fifties or sixties who received an inactivated influenza vaccine. Both conserved end residues are part of each CDR3. Each record gives: D gene, J gene, V gene, clone size, CDR3 protein, CDR3 DNA. The D gene is left open where the match is weak. Rows give clone size only sometimes, using once, few, many, or a class for an expanded clone.

d_gene: .
j_gene: TRBJ1-1
v_gene: TRBV20-1
abundance: .
CDR3aa: CSAYKFAFF
CDR3nt: TGCAGTGCTTACAAGTTTGCTTTCTTT

d_gene: TRBD1
j_gene: TRBJ2-2
v_gene: TRBV27
abundance: many
CDR3aa: CASRRGDRVAGELFF
CDR3nt: TGTGCCAGTCGCCGAGGAGACAGGGTGGCCGGGGAGCTGTTTTTT

d_gene: .
j_gene: TRBJ2-3
v_gene: TRBV14
abundance: many
CDR3aa: CASSQGLTLYTDTQYF
CDR3nt: TGTGCCAGCAGCCAAGGATTGACCCTATACACAGATACGCAGTATTTT

d_gene: .
j_gene: TRBJ2-1
v_gene: TRBV12-3/TRBV12-4
abundance: few
CDR3aa: CASSLGDQYNEQFF
CDR3nt: TGTGCCAGCAGTTTAGGGGACCAGTACAATGAGCAGTTCTTC

d_gene: .
j_gene: TRBJ2-3
v_gene: TRBV5-5
abundance: .
CDR3aa: CASSPGGQGTDTQYF
CDR3nt: TGTGCCAGCAGCCCCGGAGGGCAGGGAACAGATACGCAGTATTTT

d_gene: .
j_gene: TRBJ1-1
v_gene: TRBV20-1
abundance: few
CDR3aa: CSATRGGGNTEAFF
CDR3nt: TGCAGTGCTACAAGGGGCGGGGGGAACACTGAAGCTTTCTTT

d_gene: TRBD1
j_gene: TRBJ1-4
v_gene: TRBV10-3
abundance: .
CDR3aa: CAISESKGQSPEKLFF
CDR3nt: TGTGCCATCAGTGAGTCGAAGGGACAGAGCCCTGAAAAACTGTTTTTT

d_gene: TRBD1
j_gene: TRBJ1-5
v_gene: TRBV6-1
abundance: .
CDR3aa: CASRPPGTGGNQPQHF
CDR3nt: TGTGCCAGCAGACCCCCCGGGACAGGGGGCAATCAGCCCCAGCATTTT

d_gene: TRBD2
j_gene: TRBJ2-3
v_gene: TRBV5-1
abundance: many
CDR3aa: CASSTSSGGFTDTQYF
CDR3nt: TGCGCCAGCAGCACATCTAGCGGGGGGTTCACAGATACGCAGTATTTT

d_gene: .
j_gene: TRBJ1-1
v_gene: TRBV20-1
abundance: many
CDR3aa: CSASQTASPAEAFF
CDR3nt: TGCAGTGCTAGTCAGACAGCCTCACCGGCTGAAGCTTTCTTT

d_gene: .
j_gene: TRBJ1-1
v_gene: TRBV7-6
abundance: few
CDR3aa: CASSGSGSQAFF
CDR3nt: TGTGCCAGCAGCGGGTCGGGCAGTCAAGCTTTCTTT

d_gene: TRBD2
j_gene: TRBJ2-2
v_gene: TRBV5-1
abundance: few
CDR3aa: CASSLLVTPSGNTGELFF
CDR3nt: TGCGCCAGCAGCTTGTTGGTCACACCTAGCGGTAATACCGGGGAGCTGTTTTTT

d_gene: TRBD2
j_gene: TRBJ2-5
v_gene: TRBV15
abundance: .
CDR3aa: CATSRAGAGVQETQYF
CDR3nt: TGTGCCACCAGCAGAGCTGGAGCGGGAGTCCAAGAGACCCAGTACTTC

d_gene: TRBD1
j_gene: TRBJ2-2
v_gene: TRBV30
abundance: .
CDR3aa: CAWSAFRTGALTGELFF
CDR3nt: TGTGCCTGGAGTGCATTCCGGACAGGGGCCCTCACCGGGGAGCTGTTTTTT

d_gene: TRBD1
j_gene: TRBJ1-2
v_gene: TRBV29-1
abundance: few
CDR3aa: CSATGGRGYTF
CDR3nt: TGCAGCGCAACAGGGGGCCGGGGCTACACCTTC

d_gene: TRBD1
j_gene: TRBJ1-1
v_gene: TRBV6-5
abundance: .
CDR3aa: CASSFGDRANTEAFF
CDR3nt: TGTGCCAGCAGTTTTGGGGACAGGGCAAATACTGAAGCTTTCTTT

d_gene: .
j_gene: TRBJ1-5
v_gene: TRBV20-1
abundance: many
CDR3aa: CSATRPFSDSNQPQHF
CDR3nt: TGCAGTGCCACACGACCCTTTTCGGATAGCAATCAGCCCCAGCATTTT

d_gene: .
j_gene: TRBJ1-1
v_gene: TRBV29-1
abundance: .
CDR3aa: CSVELRENTEAYF
CDR3nt: TGCAGCGTTGAATTAAGGGAGAACACTGAAGCTTACTTT

d_gene: TRBD1
j_gene: TRBJ1-1
v_gene: TRBV6-4
abundance: .
CDR3aa: CASKGQGNTEAFF
CDR3nt: TGTGCCAGCAAAGGACAGGGAAACACTGAAGCTTTCTTT

d_gene: .
j_gene: TRBJ2-1
v_gene: TRBV9
abundance: few
CDR3aa: CASSVTTGSSYNEQFF
CDR3nt: TGTGCCAGCAGCGTAACGACGGGGAGCTCCTACAATGAGCAGTTCTTC

d_gene: .
j_gene: TRBJ2-5
v_gene: TRBV5-1
abundance: .
CDR3aa: CASSFSGTGRGETQYF
CDR3nt: TGCGCCAGCAGCTTTTCCGGGACTGGCCGGGGAGAGACCCAGTACTTC

d_gene: TRBD1
j_gene: TRBJ2-1
v_gene: TRBV5-1
abundance: few
CDR3aa: CASSLVDRDNEQFF
CDR3nt: TGCGCCAGCAGCTTGGTCGACAGGGACAATGAGCAGTTCTTC

d_gene: .
j_gene: TRBJ1-1
v_gene: TRBV10-3
abundance: many
CDR3aa: CAISLDRNMNTEAFF
CDR3nt: TGTGCCATCAGCCTGGACCGAAACATGAACACTGAAGCTTTCTTT

d_gene: .
j_gene: TRBJ1-2
v_gene: TRBV29-1
abundance: many
CDR3aa: CSVTGEVLYGYTF
CDR3nt: TGCAGCGTCACCGGAGAAGTCCTCTATGGCTACACCTTC

d_gene: .
j_gene: TRBJ1-4
v_gene: TRBV10-3
abundance: .
CDR3aa: CAISESVGANEKLFF
CDR3nt: TGTGCCATCAGTGAGTCGGTAGGAGCTAATGAAAAACTGTTTTTT

d_gene: TRBD2
j_gene: TRBJ2-2
v_gene: TRBV20-1
abundance: few
CDR3aa: CSAPAGGSHTGELFF
CDR3nt: TGCAGTGCGCCGGCGGGGGGATCACACACCGGGGAGCTGTTTTTT

d_gene: .
j_gene: TRBJ2-5
v_gene: TRBV29-1
abundance: .
CDR3aa: CSVRPGQETQYF
CDR3nt: TGCAGCGTTCGGCCAGGACAAGAGACCCAGTACTTC

d_gene: TRBD1
j_gene: TRBJ2-5
v_gene: TRBV10-3
abundance: few
CDR3aa: CAISESSRGSTKTQYF
CDR3nt: TGTGCCATCAGTGAGTCGAGCAGGGGGTCGACAAAGACCCAGTACTTC

d_gene: TRBD2
j_gene: TRBJ2-3
v_gene: TRBV3-1
abundance: .
CDR3aa: CASSQMSGVSTDTQYF
CDR3nt: TGTGCCAGCAGCCAAATGAGCGGGGTTAGCACAGATACGCAGTATTTT

d_gene: TRBD2
j_gene: TRBJ2-3
v_gene: TRBV5-1
abundance: few
CDR3aa: CASSLALLAGGPITDTQYF
CDR3nt: TGCGCCAGCAGCTTGGCCTTACTTGCGGGAGGGCCTATCACAGATACGCAGTATTTT

d_gene: TRBD2
j_gene: TRBJ2-3
v_gene: TRBV20-1
abundance: .
CDR3aa: CSASREVETDTQYF
CDR3nt: TGCAGTGCTAGTCGGGAGGTAGAAACAGATACGCAGTATTTT

d_gene: TRBD2
j_gene: TRBJ2-3
v_gene: TRBV20-1
abundance: .
CDR3aa: CSAAHTSGKGTDTQYF
CDR3nt: TGCAGTGCTGCACATACTAGCGGGAAGGGGACAGATACGCAGTATTTT

d_gene: .
j_gene: TRBJ2-2
v_gene: TRBV18
abundance: .
CDR3aa: CASSPLERELFF
CDR3nt: TGTGCCAGCTCACCCCTAGAGCGGGAGCTGTTTTTT

d_gene: .
j_gene: TRBJ2-1
v_gene: TRBV18
abundance: once
CDR3aa: CASSGLAPLGGNEQFF
CDR3nt: TGTGCCAGCTCAGGTCTAGCCCCCCTTGGTGGCAATGAGCAGTTCTTC

d_gene: TRBD2
j_gene: TRBJ2-7
v_gene: TRBV27
abundance: few
CDR3aa: CASSTGTIIYEQYF
CDR3nt: TGTGCCAGCAGTACCGGGACTATCATTTACGAGCAGTACTTC

d_gene: .
j_gene: TRBJ2-5
v_gene: TRBV30
abundance: .
CDR3aa: CAWSVMGGSGETQYF
CDR3nt: TGTGCCTGGAGTGTAATGGGCGGGTCGGGAGAGACCCAGTACTTC

d_gene: .
j_gene: TRBJ2-7
v_gene: TRBV20-1
abundance: few
CDR3aa: CSARDTWTPSGGYEQYF
CDR3nt: TGCAGTGCTAGAGATACTTGGACACCCTCGGGCGGGTACGAGCAGTACTTC

d_gene: TRBD1
j_gene: TRBJ2-3
v_gene: TRBV5-1
abundance: .
CDR3aa: CASSPGGQGAADTQYF
CDR3nt: TGCGCCAGCAGCCCGGGGGGACAGGGGGCCGCAGATACGCAGTATTTT

d_gene: TRBD1
j_gene: TRBJ1-2
v_gene: TRBV15
abundance: few
CDR3aa: CATSMGGQGSGYTF
CDR3nt: TGTGCCACCAGCATGGGGGGACAGGGAAGCGGCTACACCTTC

d_gene: .
j_gene: TRBJ1-2
v_gene: TRBV29-1
abundance: .
CDR3aa: CSVRDGDGYTF
CDR3nt: TGCAGCGTCCGGGACGGTGATGGCTACACCTTC